Each of the 26 T cell receptor beta chains below was sequenced from the same sample in a study of blood T cell repertoires in COVID-19. Sequenced by immunoSEQ multiplex PCR; TCRdb stores in-frame clones only, minus some. This sample has roughly 190,000 clones, with 94% found just once. The sample taken for sequencing was peripheral blood. The receptors originated from a man between 25 and 39 years old with COVID-19, enrolled during active disease.

V gene TRBV10-1 combines with J gene TRBJ2-2, with 8 bases that match TRBD1. This CDR3 has 14 amino acids. Germline-derived CDR1 and CDR2 are WNHNN and SYGVQD (reference sequence). The J segment lost 7 bases and the V segment lost 6 bases, leaving 7 bases of the junction unmatched. CDR3 region: CASRPDRGIGELFF. The CDR3, as DNA: TGCGCCAGCAGGCCCGACAGGGGTATCGGGGAGCTGTTTTTT.

With respect to this clone: Other DNA sequences within the sample encode an identical CDR3. This rearrangement joins TRBV4-1 to TRBJ1-1; D unresolved. The CDR3 covers 14 residues. Trimming removed 0 bases at V and 2 bases at J, with 7 bases between. Per the germline V gene, CDR1 is MGHRA and CDR2 is YSYEKL. CDR3 coding DNA: TGCGCCAGCAGCCAAGATCTAGGCAACACTGAAGCTTTCTTT. It specifies CASSQDLGNTEAFF.

The J gene is TRBJ1-1, the V gene TRBV28; perhaps TRBD1 as D (6 bases). The V end was cut by 5 bases, the J end by 1 base, with 11 bases between. The CDR3 runs 14 residues. From germline, CDR1 is MDHEN and CDR2 SYDVKM. CDR3 sequence (DNA): TGTGCCAGCAGTGCAGGACAGAGGAACACTGAAGCTTTCTTT. It translates to CASSAGQRNTEAFF.

This chain links TRBV5-1 with TRBJ2-7; 13 nucleotides match TRBD2. CDR1 and CDR2 (germline): SGHRS, YFSETQ. There are 15 residues in the CDR3. V dropped 4 bases and J dropped 7; count of bases not matched to a gene: 8. The CDR3 nucleotides read TGCGCCAGCAGCCAGACACTAGCGGGGGGGCGTGAGCAGTACTTC. It codes for CASSQTLAGGREQYF.

This clone was seen only once. The chain couples TRBV6-5 to TRBJ2-7; D not resolved. CDR1 is MNHEY, CDR2 SVGAGI, per germline. This CDR3 comprises 15 residues. Between the trimmed V and J ends, which lost 0 bases and 5 bases, there was a span of 14 bases. The CDR3 reads CASSYSTRLPDEQYF. The CDR3 nucleotides read TGTGCCAGCAGTTACTCGACCCGACTCCCGGACGAGCAGTACTTC.

The chain combines TRBV7-9 with TRBJ1-2; TRBD1 matches at 7 bases. J was trimmed by 8 bases and V by 5 bases; bases with no gene match: 8. Looked up from germline, CDR1 is SEHNR and CDR2 is FQNEAQ (reference sequence). CDR3 length equals 13 residues. The CDR3 reads CASSVGQKDGYTF. CDR3 nucleotides: TGTGCCAGCAGCGTGGGACAGAAGGACGGCTACACCTTC.

DNA of the CDR3: TGTGCCTGGAGATCGGGGAGGGTGAACACTGAAGCTTTCTTT. Translating gives CAWRSGRVNTEAFF. This chain uses TRBV30 with TRBJ1-1; no reliable D call. CDR1 and CDR2 from the germline V gene are GTSNPN and SVGIG (reference sequence). The V and J ends lost 3 bases and 0 bases respectively, with 11 bases between them. CDR3 length: 14 residues.

The chain couples TRBV20-1 to TRBJ1-2; 9 nucleotides agree with TRBD1. The CDR3 has 13 amino acids. Germline V gene sequence: CDR1 DFQATT, CDR2 SNEGSKA (reference sequence). With 3 bases clipped from V and 6 bases from J, the junction kept 5 bases outside the gene matches. DNA of the CDR3: TGCAGTGCTAGTGCCGGGACAGGGCATGGCTACACCTTC. Translating gives CSASAGTGHGYTF.

The chain carries TRBV6-4 and TRBJ1-2, with 7 bases identical to TRBD1. Per germline, CDR1 MRHNA and CDR2 SNTAGT. The CDR3 contains 13 residues. Germline trimming cut 2 bases from V and 4 bases from J; bases unmatched to any gene: 1. The CDR3 loop reads CASSDNRGYGYTF. The CDR3 DNA is TGTGCCAGCAGTGACAACAGGGGCTATGGCTACACCTTC.

The genes are TRBV11-1 and TRBJ2-1; TRBD2 matches at 7 bases. Trimming at V came to 1 base and at J to 8 bases, leaving 8 bases not matched to a gene. Germline-derived CDR1 and CDR2 are SGHAT and FQDESV (reference sequence). The CDR3 extends over 15 amino acids. CDR3 in DNA: TGTGCCAGCAGCTTAGGGGGAGGGAGTCGGGATGAGCAGTTCTTC. Protein: CASSLGGGSRDEQFF.

The chain carries TRBV5-1 and TRBJ2-5; TRBD2 matches 9 bases. J gave up 1 base and V 5 bases, and 0 bases lay outside the gene matches. Per germline, CDR1 SGHRS and CDR2 YFSETQ. This CDR3 is built from 13 residues. The CDR3 loop reads CASRLAGQETQYF. The CDR3 DNA is TGCGCCAGCAGACTAGCGGGCCAAGAGACCCAGTACTTC.

The chain uses TRBV5-4 and TRBJ2-7, with TRBD2 matching over 10 bases. Germline lookup yields CDR1 SGHNT and CDR2 YYREEE (reference sequence). Unmatched junction bases numbered 8, after V lost 2 bases and J lost 6 bases. The CDR3 sequence is 15 residues long. CDR3 bases: TGTGCCAGCAGCTTAGGAAGCGGGGGGGGACGCGAGCAGTACTTC. Amino acids: CASSLGSGGGREQYF.

This clone was counted once. The rearrangement joins TRBV7-9 to TRBJ2-2; a possible D gene is TRBD1 (6 bases). This CDR3 has 17 amino acids. Between the trimmed V and J ends, which lost 1 base and 4 bases, there was a span of 16 bases. The germline V gene has CDR1 SEHNR and CDR2 FQNEAQ (reference sequence). The CDR3: CASSLVAAQGFTGELFF. The DNA of the CDR3 is TGTGCCAGCAGCTTAGTGGCTGCACAGGGTTTCACCGGGGAGCTGTTTTTT.

V is TRBV5-1 and J is TRBJ2-5; tentatively, D is TRBD1 (6 bases). The CDR3 is made up of 13 amino acids. V was trimmed by 0 bases and J by 3 bases, leaving 6 bases between them. Germline CDR1 is SGHRS and CDR2 is YFSETQ. The DNA of the CDR3 is TGCGCCAGCAGCTTGGGGACAGAAGAGACCCAGTACTTC. Its protein product is CASSLGTEETQYF.

The genes are TRBV7-3 and TRBJ1-1, with D uncertain. The CDR3 has 14 residues. With 5 bases removed from V and 2 bases from J, the gap between germline ends came to 12 bases. CDR1 and CDR2 (germline): SGHTA, FQGTGA. The CDR3 DNA reads TGTGCCAGCAGCGCCACCCCAGAAAACACTGAAGCTTTCTTT. This sequence encodes CASSATPENTEAFF.

The chain links TRBV29-1 to TRBJ2-5, with D possibly TRBD2 on 6 matching bases. The CDR3 sequence is 13 residues long. Germline lookup yields CDR1 SQVTM and CDR2 ANQGSEA. Trimming shortened V by 6 bases and J by 5 bases, and 16 bases separated the two germline ends. For the CDR3, the DNA is TGCAGCGTCGCGGAGGGGACGGGGGAGACCCAGTACTTC. This sequence encodes CSVAEGTGETQYF.

The chain uses TRBV21-1 and TRBJ1-2. TRBV21-1 is deemed a pseudogene. The CDR3 has 12 amino acids. The CDR3 DNA reads as TGTGCCAGCAGCAAAGGGGGGGATGGCTACACCTTC. Its translation: CASSKGGDGYTF.

The rearrangement links TRBV19 to TRBJ1-2, with 9 positions matching TRBD1. The CDR3 runs 15 residues. Germline CDR1 reads LNHDA; CDR2 reads SQIVND (reference sequence). V gave up 4 bases and J gave up 6 bases; unmatched junction bases: 9. The CDR3 region has the DNA TGTGCCAGTAGTACCCCCGGGACAGGGTACAATGGCTACACCTTC. Translation gives CASSTPGTGYNGYTF.

The chain has TRBV5-1 and TRBJ1-2; a weak D match, TRBD1 (6 bases). The CDR3 extends over 15 amino acids. Trimming removed 0 bases from V and 5 bases from J, with 14 bases in between. CDR1 is SGHRS and CDR2 is YFSETQ in the germline V gene. Here the CDR3 reads CASSLGGYRVYGYTF. DNA for the CDR3: TGCGCCAGCAGCTTGGGGGGATACAGGGTTTATGGCTACACCTTC.

The chain is built from TRBV11-2 and TRBJ1-1; weak D call: TRBD1 (5 bases). Germline assignment: CDR1 SGHAT and CDR2 FQNNGV. The V and J ends lost 5 bases and 6 bases respectively, with 16 bases between them. This CDR3 contains 14 residues. This CDR3 reads CASSRGTGVAEAFF. CDR3 nucleotides: TGTGCCAGCAGCCGAGGGACTGGGGTAGCTGAAGCTTTCTTT.

The rearrangement joins TRBV6-5 to TRBJ2-7, with D uncertain. Trimming left V 6 bases short and J 4 bases short, with 19 bases between. This CDR3 is 15 amino acids long. In germline, CDR1 is MNHEY, CDR2 SVGAGI. The CDR3 here is CASREPRRNLYEQYF. The CDR3 coding sequence is TGTGCCAGCAGGGAGCCCAGAAGGAACTTATACGAGCAGTACTTC.

This clone came up once. This sequence joins TRBV19 and TRBJ2-1; 8 positions agree with TRBD2. Trimming at V came to 2 bases and at J to 2 bases, leaving 5 bases not matched to a gene. Germline assignment: CDR1 LNHDA and CDR2 SQIVND (reference sequence). The CDR3 runs 16 residues. Here the CDR3 reads CASSIRGGSTYNEQFF. The DNA of the CDR3 is TGTGCCAGTAGTATACGCGGGGGGTCAACCTACAATGAGCAGTTCTTC.

This clone appeared once. This chain links TRBV12-5 with TRBJ2-7; D is perhaps TRBD2 (5 bases). The V end lost 1 base, the J end lost 0 bases, and 7 bases lay between the germline ends. Germline V gene data show CDR1 as LGHNT and CDR2 as FRNRAP. The CDR3 length is 14 residues. CDR3: CASGLGENSYEQYF. DNA of the CDR3: TGTGCTAGTGGTTTGGGGGAGAACTCCTACGAGCAGTACTTC.

The CDR3 loop is CASSLTQFKGSGPGRRNQPQHF. The CDR3 nucleotides are TGTGCCAGCAGCTTAACGCAGTTTAAGGGTTCAGGGCCAGGTAGGCGCAATCAGCCCCAGCATTTT. V is TRBV7-3 and J is TRBJ1-5; TRBD1 is a possible D gene (5 bases). The germline V and J ends were trimmed by 0 bases and 2 bases, with 29 bases remaining between them. The CDR3 covers 22 residues. Germline loops: CDR1 SGHTA, CDR2 FQGTGA. Full variable domain (rest looked up from reference TRBV7-3 and TRBJ1-5): GAGVSQTPSNKVTEKGKYVELRCDPISGHTALYWYRQSLGQGPEFLIYFQGTGAADDSGLPNDRFFAVRPEGSVSTLKIQRTERGDSAVYLCASSLTQFKGSGPGRRNQPQHFGDGTRLSIL.

The V and J genes are TRBV3-1 (or the pseudogene TRBV3-2) and TRBJ2-1; 9 nucleotides line up with TRBD2. The CDR3 has 15 residues. V lost 2 bases, J lost 9 bases, and 8 bases stayed unmatched. Germline lookup yields CDR1 LGHDT and CDR2 YNNKEL (reference sequence). Here the CDR3 reads CASSQKLAGLPEQFF. CDR3 nucleotides: TGTGCCAGCAGCCAAAAACTAGCGGGCCTTCCTGAGCAGTTCTTC.

The V gene is TRBV18, the J gene TRBJ2-5, with 14 bases fitting TRBD2. The CDR3 is made up of 16 amino acids. V trimming: 3 bases; J trimming: 4 bases; junction bases outside the gene matches: 4. Germline loops: CDR1 KGHSH, CDR2 LQKENI. The CDR3 DNA follows: TGTGCCAGCTCACCTGGACTAGCGGGGGGCCGAGAGACCCAGTACTTC. It translates to CASSPGLAGGRETQYF.